These 17 T cell receptor beta chains were all obtained from the same sample, sequenced in a study of T cells after yellow fever vaccination. TCRdb re-analysed the 5' RACE reads in MiXCR, keeping a single row per CDR3 protein. The sample carries around 360,000 distinct CDR3 sequences, roughly 10% recorded once. Sequencing used PBMCs, obtained on the day of the first yellow fever vaccination. The receptor source for this set is a man aged 18 to 35 who received the YFV17D yellow fever vaccine.

CDR3 protein: CASSLSRDQETQYF. CDR3 coding DNA: TGTGCCAGCAGCTTATCTAGGGACCAAGAGACCCAGTACTTC. This sequence joins TRBV7-3 and TRBJ2-5; D gene ambiguous. Germline V gene data show CDR1 as SGHTA and CDR2 as FQGTGA. The CDR3 loop spans 14 amino acids. Trimming removed 2 bases at V and 0 bases at J, with 7 bases between.

V and J are TRBV7-2 and TRBJ2-3; 10 nucleotides match TRBD2. V gave up 5 bases and J gave up 2 bases; unmatched junction bases: 7. The CDR3 extends over 16 amino acids. Germline V gene sequence: CDR1 SGHTA, CDR2 FQGNSA. This CDR3 reads CASSVQRGGPTDTQYF. CDR3 sequence (DNA): TGTGCCAGCAGCGTCCAGCGGGGGGGCCCCACAGATACGCAGTATTTT.

The CDR3 DNA reads TGTGCCAGCAGCTACGCAGGGATAAACACTGAAGCTTTCTTT. It specifies CASSYAGINTEAFF. The chain has TRBV7-2 and TRBJ1-1; maybe TRBD1 (5 bases). The germline V gene encodes CDR1 SGHTA and CDR2 FQGNSA. V gave up 4 bases and J gave up 2 bases, with 11 bases separating them. The CDR3 covers 14 residues.

The chain couples TRBV5-5 to TRBJ1-5, with 7 nucleotides matching TRBD1. Germline CDR1 SGHKS, CDR2 YYEKEE (reference sequence). CDR3 length equals 15 residues. Germline trimming cut 3 bases from V and 2 bases from J; bases unmatched to any gene: 5. CDR3 region: CASSWGQLGNQPQHF. For the CDR3, the DNA is TGTGCCAGCAGCTGGGGACAGTTAGGCAATCAGCCCCAGCATTTT.

The chain recombines TRBV27 with TRBJ1-1, with a tentative D call TRBD1 (5 bases). V gave up 5 bases and J gave up 7 bases, with 14 bases separating them. Germline-derived CDR1 and CDR2 are MNHEY and SMNVEV (reference sequence). There are 13 residues in the CDR3. CDR3 nucleotide sequence: TGTGCCAGCAGTCCCCGTGGGGGGAGTGAAGCTTTCTTT. Its protein product is CASSPRGGSEAFF.

This clonotype was seen a handful of times. This chain uses TRBV7-9 with TRBJ1-1; a possible D gene is TRBD1 (5 bases). V lost 2 bases to trimming and J lost 7 bases, with 14 bases between them. This CDR3 is built from 14 residues. Germline values: CDR1 SEHNR, CDR2 FQNEAQ (reference sequence). This chain's CDR3 is CASSLIGTGIEAFF. The CDR3 DNA follows: TGTGCCAGCAGCTTAATCGGGACCGGCATTGAAGCTTTCTTT.

A few counts support this clonotype. The genes are TRBV20-1 and TRBJ2-3, with TRBD2 identical over 9 bases. V was clipped by 0 bases and J by 9 bases; unmatched bases: 10. The CDR3 totals 15 residues. Germline V lookup: CDR1 DFQATT, CDR2 SNEGSKA (reference sequence). The CDR3 loop reads CSARDPRGGELTQYF. The CDR3 DNA is TGCAGTGCTAGAGATCCGCGGGGGGGCGAGTTGACGCAGTATTTT.

The chain employs TRBV7-2 and TRBJ2-1; the D gene is possibly TRBD2 (7 bases). The CDR3 extends over 16 amino acids. The germline V and J ends were trimmed by 0 bases and 9 bases, with 18 bases remaining between them. The germline gives CDR1 SGHTA, CDR2 FQGNSA. CDR3: CASSLAGGGAASEQFF. CDR3 DNA sequence: TGTGCCAGCAGCTTAGCGGGTGGGGGGGCCGCTAGTGAGCAGTTCTTC.

This chain joins TRBV5-1 and TRBJ1-2, with D unclear. V was shortened by 0 bases and J by 3 bases, with 9 bases between the two germline ends. The CDR3 spans 14 residues. Germline V gene lookup returns CDR1 SGHRS and CDR2 YFSETQ. The chain's CDR3 is CASSLVGIDYGYTF. CDR3 bases: TGCGCCAGCAGCTTGGTGGGGATCGACTATGGCTACACCTTC.

This clonotype came up a few times. This sequence joins TRBV4-1 and TRBJ1-1; D unclear. The CDR3 runs to 15 residues. Germline loops: CDR1 MGHRA, CDR2 YSYEKL. V lost 3 bases, J lost 1 base, and 12 bases lay in between. CDR3 sequence (DNA): TGCGCCAGCAGCCACACGGTTGGCCGGAACACTGAAGCTTTCTTT. Residues: CASSHTVGRNTEAFF.

The chain couples TRBV10-1 to TRBJ2-1, with D possibly being TRBD1 (5 bases). CDR3 length: 14 residues. V was cut by 0 bases and J by 4 bases, with 7 bases left in between. From germline, CDR1 is WNHNN and CDR2 SYGVQD (reference sequence). The CDR3 nucleotides are TGCGCCAGCAGTGAGTCCCAGGGTTACAATGAGCAGTTCTTC. Amino acid sequence: CASSESQGYNEQFF.

This clonotype was detected only a few times. The CDR3: CASSHLMGPEAFF. For the CDR3, the DNA is TGTGCCAGCAGCCACCTTATGGGGCCTGAAGCTTTCTTT. V and J are TRBV6-2 or TRBV6-3 and TRBJ1-1; the D gene is possibly TRBD1 (5 bases). The germline V and J ends were trimmed by 6 bases and 6 bases, with 14 bases remaining between them. This CDR3 region has 13 residues. CDR1 and CDR2 from the germline V gene are MNHEY and SVGEGT.

At least ten counts were recorded for this clonotype. V gene TRBV5-1 combines with J gene TRBJ2-3; TRBD1 might be the D (5 bases). V was pared by 2 bases and J by 3 bases, with 10 bases between. Germline values: CDR1 SGHRS, CDR2 YFSETQ. The CDR3 runs to 14 residues. CDR3 loop: CASSFRQLTDTQYF. The CDR3 DNA follows: TGCGCCAGCAGCTTTAGACAGCTAACAGATACGCAGTATTTT. Full variable domain (rest looked up from reference TRBV5-1 and TRBJ2-3): KAGVTQTPRYLIKTRGQQVTLSCSPISGHRSVSWYQQTPGQGLQFLFEYFSETQRNKGNFPGRFSGRQFSNSRSEMNVSTLELGDSALYLCASSFRQLTDTQYFGPGTRLTVL.

This clonotype occurred many times. The rearrangement joins TRBV24-1 to TRBJ2-5, with D perhaps TRBD1 (5 bases). The CDR3 length is 15 residues. Germline CDR1 and CDR2: KGHDR and SFDVKD. V was trimmed by 3 bases and J by 2 bases, leaving 12 bases between them. The CDR3 nucleotides read TGTGCCACCAGTGATGCCGCAGGGCAACAAGAGACCCAGTACTTC. It specifies CATSDAAGQQETQYF.

This chain joins TRBV25-1 and TRBJ2-7, with a tentative D call TRBD2 (6 bases). Germline V gives CDR1 MGHDK, CDR2 SYGVNS. The V end was cut by 4 bases, the J end by 0 bases, with 10 bases between. The CDR3 is made up of 14 amino acids. CDR3 bases: TGTGCCAGCAGTGGTTTCGGGAGCTCCTACGAGCAGTACGTC. Translation gives CASSGFGSSYEQYV.

This clonotype was counted only a few times. The rearrangement uses TRBV12-3 or TRBV12-4 and TRBJ2-6; 8 nucleotides align to TRBD2. The CDR3 covers 14 residues. V shed 6 bases, J shed 2 bases, and the junction held 0 bases outside the gene matches. The CDR3 sequence: CASRGLAGANVLTF. CDR3 sequence (DNA): TGTGCCAGCAGGGGACTAGCTGGGGCCAACGTCCTGACTTTC.

This clonotype was seen a few times. The chain uses TRBV7-8 and TRBJ1-5; 9 nucleotides agree with TRBD1. J was trimmed by 2 bases and V by 1 base; bases with no gene match: 6. Germline V gene sequence: CDR1 SGHVS, CDR2 FQNEAQ. The CDR3 covers 17 residues. The CDR3 here is CASSLGQGDMGNQPQHF. In nucleotides, the CDR3 is TGTGCCAGCAGCTTAGGACAGGGGGATATGGGCAATCAGCCCCAGCATTTT.